This T cell receptor beta chain stems from a study of OX40 agonist ivuxolimab in advanced cancers. Regarding the study in general: Ivuxolimab was an agonistic, fully human IgG2 monoclonal antibody directed against OX40 (CD134), a costimulatory receptor. Intravenous ivuxolimab was administered to patients every 2 weeks at six dose levels: 0.01, 0.1, 0.3, 1.5, 3 and 10 mg/kg. Of the approximately 54 patients in dose escalation, about 20 had hepatocellular carcinoma, some 15 had melanoma, 9 had renal cell carcinoma and 9 had head and neck cancer. The dose-escalation cohort was about 87% male with a mean age of about 60 years, ranging from about 23 to 85. Prior anti-PD-1, anti-PD-L1 or anti-CTLA-4 therapy was permitted, and about two fifths of dose-escalation patients had received checkpoint inhibitors. Partial responses were achieved by three dose-escalation patients, of whom one had hepatocellular carcinoma and two had cutaneous melanoma. Peripheral TCRbeta sequencing was intended to test whether TCR sequence diversity was altered and clonal T-cell expansion was caused by ivuxolimab. The monotherapy dose-escalation portion (N ≈ 50 patients) of the phase I ivuxolimab trial is reported in the paper.

Genomic DNA was extracted from sorted cells for sequencing of the TCRbeta CDR3 region. The immunoSEQ Assay was used for sequencing of TCRbeta CDR3 regions. In its TCRdb copy, this immuneACCESS table keeps in-frame sequences only and misses some clones. Where compared with another copy, unresolved V genes explain less than half of these, and the others have no known cause. Across this sample there are roughly 80,000 clones, with 85% to 95% seen only once. The ten largest clonotypes hold more than 0.6% of the sample. The trial excluded patients who had a history of autoimmune disease or who were on systemic immunosuppression. Peripheral blood for TCR sequencing was drawn from every dose cohort at baseline, at cycle 4 day 1 and at cycle 7 day 1. The samples were taken from a phase I, first-in-human, multicenter, open-label dose-escalation trial of ivuxolimab. Adults with locally advanced or metastatic melanoma, renal cell carcinoma, hepatocellular carcinoma or head and neck squamous cell carcinoma were enrolled in the trial. Before TCR sequencing, CD4+ T cells and CD8+ T cells from peripheral blood were sorted into separate populations.

Study-wide conclusions, independent of this receptor: In partial responders in the 0.1-3.0 mg/kg groups, normalized peripheral clonal expansion was found to be among the lowest, especially among CD8+ T cells. At doses from 0.1 to 3.0 mg/kg, clonal expansion was seen in both CD4+ and CD8+ blood T cells between baseline and week 6. After ivuxolimab, CD8+ T cells had more expanded clones than CD4+ T cells on average. Low levels of normalized T-cell clonal expansion were also seen in some nonresponding patients. The antigen specificity of the clonally expanded peripheral T cells was not determined.

The junction carries 9 bases between V and J, which are trimmed by 4 bases and 2 bases respectively. Its CDR3 holds 13 amino acids, cysteine through phenylalanine. Left in the record is the CDR3 DNA by itself, 39 bases read in frame from the first base. The germline V gene sets CDR1 to KGHSH and CDR2 to LQKENI. This clone was seen just once. Its antigen is still unknown. The sample holds no much larger clone one base away, and base qualities are not on file. The receptor was derived from an adult with an advanced solid tumor such as melanoma, head and neck, liver or kidney cancer. The source was CD4+ or CD8+ T cells sorted from blood, collected in a trial of the OX40 agonist ivuxolimab. The V gene is TRBV18 and the J gene is TRBJ2-7; the D gene is perhaps TRBD2, on 6 matching bases. The CDR3 is CASSRGDTYEQYF. At the DNA level, the sequence is TGTGCCAGCTCACGGGGGGATACCTACGAGCAGTACTTC.